This TCR beta chain was captured in a study of cytomegalovirus exposure and HLA in healthy donors. Study observations and caveats: 87-base-pair reads could not separate some V segments, including TRBV6-2 and TRBV6-3.

Deletions cut 5 bases from V and 5 bases from J, with 17 bases between. Germline CDR1 reads SGHNT; CDR2 reads YYREEE (reference sequence). The length of the CDR3 is 15 residues. As to this clone: As yet, its antigen is unknown.

PCR was performed using 60 Vbeta and 13 Jbeta primers. Assay used: immunoSEQ multiplex PCR; TCRdb lists only in-frame clones, some missing. The sample lists about 120,000 clones; about three quarters were seen once. This TCR came from a woman aged 25 to 39 in good health and CMV-seronegative. Sequencing was carried out using PBMCs. V gene TRBV5-4 combines with J gene TRBJ2-1; the D gene is possibly TRBD1 (6 bases). CDR3 protein: CASRQDSPNNNEQFF. The CDR3 DNA reads TGTGCCAGCAGGCAGGACAGCCCAAACAACAATGAGCAGTTCTTC. Full variable domain (outside the CDR3, taken from reference TRBV5-4 and TRBJ2-1): ETGVTQSPTHLIKTRGQQVTLRCSSQSGHNTVSWYQQALGQGPQFIFQYYREEENGRGNFPPRFSGLQFPNYSSELNVNALELDDSALYLCASRQDSPNNNEQFFGPGTRLTVL.